This TCR beta chain was sequenced during a study of technical replicates of blood from a few donors. The table came from immunoSEQ multiplex PCR; TCRdb's copy has only in-frame clones and leaves some out. The repertoire holds approximately 82,000 clones, with about 89% as singletons. In germline, CDR1 is SGHNT, CDR2 YENEEA. The CDR3 has 15 residues. The trim removed 2 bases at V and 6 bases at J, leaving 5 bases unmatched. The J gene is TRBJ2-2, the V gene TRBV11-3, with 8 nucleotides matching TRBD1. The sequence came from a human donor in good health. Sequenced sample: T cells isolated from PBMCs. The CDR3 here is CASSLRTGLSGELFF. CDR3 bases: TGTGCCAGCAGCTTACGGACAGGGTTGTCCGGGGAGCTGTTTTTT.